This TCR beta chain was found in a study of blood T cell repertoires in COVID-19. This table comes from immunoSEQ multiplex PCR, and its TCRdb copy is limited to in-frame clones, with some not included. The table lists some 57,000 clones, less than 90% of them singletons. From germline, CDR1 is SGDLS and CDR2 YYNGEE. Trimming cost V 6 bases and J 2 bases, with 14 bases left between them. There are 14 residues in the CDR3. Sequences were obtained from peripheral blood. The chain combines TRBV9 with TRBJ1-2; D might be TRBD1 (6 bases). The clonotype comes from a human donor in a cohort sampled during active COVID-19. The CDR3 reads CASNSRGLNYGYTF. The CDR3 DNA is TGTGCCAGCAACAGCAGGGGATTGAACTATGGCTACACCTTC.